The entry that follows covers one TCR beta chain sequence. The data derive from a study of CD8 T cells in Susac syndrome. CDR3 length: 12 residues. The V segment lost 4 bases and the J segment 7 bases; nucleotides outside the gene matches: 0. Germline assignment: CDR1 GTSNPN and CDR2 SVGIG (reference sequence). With random hexamers, roughly 0.45 to 1 ug RNA was reverse transcribed. MiXCR was run by TCRdb on the immunoSEQ multiplex PCR reads, yielding one entry per CDR3 protein. The table records fewer than 90,000 distinct CDR3 sequences, approximately 93% of them present only once. Sequencing of TCR beta covered CD8+ and CD4+ T cells obtained from blood.

The source is a human donor with Susac syndrome. Source material: CD8+ T cells from PBMCs. This chain links TRBV30 with TRBJ2-1, with 11 bases fitting TRBD2. CDR3 loop: CAWTSGRNEQFF. CDR3 DNA: TGTGCCTGGACTAGCGGGAGGAATGAGCAGTTCTTC.